One T cell receptor beta chain is described in this entry. Study processing details: Estimation of nucleated cell counts relied on the amplification of reference gene primers. This table comes from immunoSEQ multiplex PCR, and its TCRdb copy is limited to in-frame clones, with some not included. V, J and clone size are taken as reported in that table, and D and trimming were inferred from the DNA itself. The table records tens of thousands of clones, around 87% of them present only once. The sample comes from a study of blood T cell repertoires in COVID-19. This CDR3 contains 16 residues. V lost 2 bases to trimming and J lost 1 base, with 12 bases between them. Germline-derived CDR1 and CDR2 are SGHRS and YFSETQ.

The sample consisted of peripheral blood. The chain joins TRBV5-1 to TRBJ1-4; D not certain. The TCR comes from a man aged 55-75 years with acute or convalescent COVID-19. The CDR3 loop is CASSFSPRLTNEKLFF. CDR3 in DNA: TGCGCCAGCAGCTTTAGCCCTCGGCTAACTAATGAAAAACTGTTTTTT.